These 18 T cell receptor beta chains share one sample of origin, sequenced in a study of Ad26.COV2.S vaccination and SARS-CoV-2 variants (dated by TCRdb to about 2021). Libraries were built with the immunoSEQ multiplex PCR assay. What TCRdb holds here is the immuneACCESS table cut down to in-frame rearrangements. Part of the clones is not present; checked against another copy, under half of the missing clones reflect an unresolved V gene, and the others are unexplained. For this sample there are 300,000 to 350,000 clones; around 83% appear just once. Roughly 2.1% of the sample belongs to the ten largest clones. The sample's treatment or condition label, in plain terms: some 20 received Ad26.COV2.S at low or high dose, single or two shots; roughly five received placebo; per-sample allocation not given. Repertoires of vaccine and placebo recipients were sequenced from samples collected on day 63 after the first injection.

Source: peripheral blood, taken in a trial of Ad26.COV2.S vaccine versus placebo. The receptor source for this set is a person between 18 and 59 years old who received the Ad26.COV2.S COVID-19 vaccine or a placebo.

The chain joins TRBV6-6 to TRBJ2-5; TRBD2 aligns across 7 bases. Germline assignment: CDR1 MNHNY and CDR2 SVGAGI (reference sequence). The CDR3 extends over 15 amino acids. V lost 2 bases, J lost 5 bases, and 8 bases stayed unmatched. The CDR3 coding sequence is TGTGCCAGCAGTTACACGGGGGGACGTCGGGAGACCCAGTACTTC. It yields the protein CASSYTGGRRETQYF.

This clone occurred a few times. The chain joins TRBV10-2 to TRBJ2-7; a possible D gene is TRBD1 (6 bases). The CDR3 contains 12 residues. The germline gives CDR1 WSHSY, CDR2 SAAADI. Trimming took off 10 bases at V and 1 base at J, with 11 bases between the two ends. CDR3 loop: CATRDRSYEQYF. As DNA, the CDR3 is TGCGCCACCCGAGACAGGTCCTACGAGCAGTACTTC.

The chain joins TRBV23-1 to TRBJ2-3, with D unclear. TRBV23-1 belongs to the ORF category, with a function that is uncertain. V was clipped by 1 base and J by 4 bases, with 12 bases between them. The CDR3 has 15 amino acids. CDR3 sequence reads: CASSQFSIPADTQYF. In DNA form, the CDR3 reads TGCGCCAGCAGTCAATTCTCCATCCCGGCAGATACGCAGTATTTT.

V is TRBV27 and J is TRBJ1-2, with TRBD1 as a possible D gene (6 bases). The CDR3 is 15 residues long. V gave up 2 bases and J gave up 4 bases, with 14 bases separating them. Germline-derived CDR1 and CDR2 are MNHEY and SMNVEV (reference sequence). CDR3 in amino acids: CASSLLSGTPYGYTF. In DNA form, the CDR3 reads TGTGCCAGCAGTTTACTCTCCGGGACACCCTATGGCTACACCTTC.

The rearrangement links TRBV19 to TRBJ1-5, with TRBD1 identical over 7 bases. This CDR3 has 14 residues. After removal of 7 bases from V and 2 bases from J, the junction contained 5 bases not matched to a gene. Germline lookup yields CDR1 LNHDA and CDR2 SQIVND (reference sequence). The CDR3 loop is CASKSGQGNQPQHF. The CDR3 region has the DNA TGTGCCAGTAAATCCGGACAGGGCAATCAGCCCCAGCATTTT.

The chain carries TRBV29-1 and TRBJ1-2; D is uncertain. The germline CDR1 and CDR2 sequences are SQVTM and ANQGSEA. The CDR3 length is 12 residues. V lost 5 bases, J lost 8 bases, and 15 bases lay in between. The CDR3 loop is CSVRAASSGYTF. In nucleotides, the CDR3 is TGCAGCGTTCGGGCGGCCAGTAGCGGCTACACCTTC.

This chain uses TRBV18 with TRBJ2-1; TRBD1 or TRBD2 may be the D gene (5 bases each). V lost 2 bases and J 6 bases, leaving 23 bases between the germline ends. CDR3 length: 18 residues. Germline V gene lookup returns CDR1 KGHSH and CDR2 LQKENI. In DNA, the CDR3 is TGTGCCAGCTCACCAAAGGGGCTAGCCCGGGGATTGGCCAATGAGCAGTTCTTC. Translating it yields CASSPKGLARGLANEQFF.

V is TRBV3-1 (or the pseudogene TRBV3-2) and J is TRBJ1-2, with D possibly matching TRBD1 (5 bases). Trimming removed 1 base from V and 6 bases from J, with 12 bases in between. Germline lookup yields CDR1 LGHDT and CDR2 YNNKEL (reference sequence). This CDR3 spans 14 amino acids. CDR3 sequence: CASSQASRRDGYTF. The DNA for the CDR3 is TGTGCCAGCAGCCAAGCGTCACGCAGGGATGGCTACACCTTC.

The rearrangement links TRBV4-3 to TRBJ2-1; 9 positions agree with TRBD2. Germline CDR1 reads LGHNA; CDR2 reads YSLEER. Trimming took 0 bases from V and 4 from J; bases not matched to a gene: 7. This CDR3 has 17 amino acids. CDR3 in amino acids: CASSQDRLAGLYNEQFF. DNA for the CDR3: TGCGCCAGCAGCCAAGATCGGCTAGCGGGGTTATACAATGAGCAGTTCTTC.

The gene calls are TRBV18 and TRBJ1-2; 9 positions agree with TRBD1. V was pared by 4 bases and J by 8 bases, with 2 bases of the junction left unmatched. The CDR3 contains 12 residues. Looked up from germline, CDR1 is KGHSH and CDR2 is LQKENI. The CDR3 bases are TGTGCCAGCTCACGGGACAGGGAAGGCTACACCTTC. Its translation: CASSRDREGYTF.

The rearrangement uses TRBV3-1 (or the pseudogene TRBV3-2) and TRBJ2-7, with a weak D call TRBD1 (5 bases). The CDR3 sequence is 14 residues long. Trimming cost V 4 bases and J 7 bases, with 17 bases left between them. The germline V gene encodes CDR1 LGHDT and CDR2 YNNKEL (reference sequence). This CDR3 is CASSPSSQGREQYF. The CDR3 DNA sequence: TGTGCCAGCAGCCCCTCGTCTCAGGGAAGGGAGCAGTACTTC.

The chain joins TRBV18 to TRBJ2-1, with 7 positions matching TRBD2. The CDR3 covers 13 residues. Germline assignment: CDR1 KGHSH and CDR2 LQKENI. V shed 3 bases, J shed 14 bases, and the junction held 10 bases outside the gene matches. The CDR3, as DNA: TGTGCCAGCTCACCTGTGGGTCCCGGGGGGAAGTTCTTC. Translated: CASSPVGPGGKFF.

This chain connects TRBV7-9 to TRBJ2-7, with unresolved D. The V end was cut by 1 base, the J end by 5 bases, with 6 bases between. The CDR3 runs to 12 residues. From germline, CDR1 is SEHNR and CDR2 FQNEAQ (reference sequence). The CDR3 DNA reads as TGTGCCAGCAGCTTAGTCGGTAACGAGCAGTACTTC. The encoded protein is CASSLVGNEQYF.

This chain joins TRBV18 and TRBJ1-5; D gene unclear. The CDR3 consists of 14 residues. The V gene lost 3 bases and the J gene lost 4 bases, with 10 bases spanning the gap. Germline values: CDR1 KGHSH, CDR2 LQKENI. The DNA for the CDR3 is TGTGCCAGCTCACCTCGCACTTTTAATCAGCCCCAGCATTTT. Translated, it gives CASSPRTFNQPQHF. Supplemented by reference TRBV18 and TRBJ1-5, the full variable domain reads NAGVMQNPRHLVRRRGQEARLRCSPMKGHSHVYWYRQLPEEGLKFMVYLQKENIIDESGMPKERFSAEFPKEGPSILRIQQVVRGDSAAYFCASSPRTFNQPQHFGDGTRLSIL.

The gene calls are TRBV20-1 and TRBJ1-2, with D unresolved. The CDR3 consists of 13 residues. Germline V gene lookup returns CDR1 DFQATT and CDR2 SNEGSKA (reference sequence). The germline V and J ends were trimmed by 3 bases and 4 bases, with 12 bases remaining between them. CDR3 nucleotide sequence: TGCAGTGCTAGTGTCCCAGGATCCTATGGCTACACCTTC. This codes for CSASVPGSYGYTF.

This clone appeared a few times. The rearrangement uses TRBV5-1 and TRBJ1-1; D call uncertain. V was pared by 0 bases and J by 10 bases, with 16 bases between. The CDR3 extends over 14 amino acids. CDR1 is SGHRS, CDR2 YFSETQ, per germline. The CDR3 loop reads CASSLEYARHGAFF. CDR3 bases: TGCGCCAGCAGCTTGGAATATGCCAGGCATGGAGCTTTCTTT. The full variable domain, completed using reference TRBV5-1 and TRBJ1-1, is KAGVTQTPRYLIKTRGQQVTLSCSPISGHRSVSWYQQTPGQGLQFLFEYFSETQRNKGNFPGRFSGRQFSNSRSEMNVSTLELGDSALYLCASSLEYARHGAFFGQGTRLTVV.

The chain uses TRBV7-2 and TRBJ1-3; D gene ambiguous. Per germline, CDR1 SGHTA and CDR2 FQGNSA. V was clipped by 0 bases and J by 0 bases, with 9 bases between them. The CDR3 runs 16 residues. The chain's CDR3 is CASSLAGARSGNTIYF. The CDR3 DNA reads TGTGCCAGCAGCTTAGCTGGAGCTCGCTCTGGAAACACCATATATTTT.

This clone was detected once. The chain combines TRBV7-6 with TRBJ2-2; no firm D call. The V end was cut by 5 bases, the J end by 6 bases, with 13 bases between. Germline loops: CDR1 SGHVS, CDR2 FNYEAQ. The CDR3 runs 14 residues. The CDR3 loop is CASSPLRGPGELFF. CDR3 bases: TGTGCCAGCAGCCCCCTGCGTGGGCCCGGGGAGCTGTTTTTT.